This TCR beta chain was retrieved from a study of control samples from healthy donors and cancer patients. CDR1 and CDR2 from the germline V gene are LNHNV and YYDKDF (reference sequence). The CDR3 spans 15 residues. The V end lost 0 bases, the J end lost 7 bases, and 10 bases lay between the germline ends. Libraries were prepared by immunoSEQ multiplex PCR; TCRdb keeps only in-frame clonotypes and omits some of them. The sample shows some 130,000 clones, about 92% of them seen only once. Sequenced sample: blood. The receptor's source is a woman aged 45-65 years in good health. The V and J genes are TRBV15 and TRBJ1-6; D is unresolved. Written as DNA, the CDR3 is TGTGCCACCAGCAGAGATGGTTTATCGAATTCACCCCTCCACTTT. Residues: CATSRDGLSNSPLHF.